This T cell receptor (beta chain) is from a study of T cell changes during pregnancy in multiple sclerosis. The CDR3 loop spans 13 amino acids. V gave up 4 bases and J gave up 10 bases; unmatched junction bases: 4. Germline V gives CDR1 SGHRS, CDR2 YFSETQ. The repertoire was sequenced with immunoSEQ multiplex PCR; TCRdb's copy has only in-frame clones and lacks some. The data contain approximately 100,000 clones, approximately 90% of them singletons. The gene calls are TRBV5-1 and TRBJ2-1, with TRBD2 matching 11 bases. The receptor was derived from a female donor with multiple sclerosis, enrolled in a pregnancy study. The material was peripheral blood, obtained after pregnancy. The CDR3 sequence: CASSLAGGPEQFF. CDR3 in DNA: TGCGCCAGCAGCCTAGCGGGGGGCCCCGAGCAGTTCTTC. Full variable domain (outside the CDR3, taken from reference TRBV5-1 and TRBJ2-1): KAGVTQTPRYLIKTRGQQVTLSCSPISGHRSVSWYQQTPGQGLQFLFEYFSETQRNKGNFPGRFSGRQFSNSRSEMNVSTLELGDSALYLCASSLAGGPEQFFGPGTRLTVL.